This T cell receptor beta chain comes out of a study of cytomegalovirus exposure and HLA in healthy donors. With regard to this clone: Its antigen is unidentified.

This PCR relied on a set of 60 Vbeta primers and 13 Jbeta primers. Sequencing was performed with immunoSEQ multiplex PCR; in TCRdb, only in-frame clones are kept and a portion is missing. The sample shows about 54,000 clones, about four fifths of them seen only once. Those who donated were healthy bone marrow donors. Overall study findings and caveats: In an earlier analysis, productive rearrangement rates for most beta V segments clustered near 87% or 30%. Sequencing artifact likely explains a cluster of highly shared sequence variants. Beyond CMV serostatus, there was no information to go on about immune exposure.

Germline CDR1 SGHTA, CDR2 FQGNSA. The CDR3 extends over 15 amino acids. Trimming removed 5 bases at V and 0 bases at J, with 11 bases between. The receptor's source is a young woman in good health and CMV-seronegative. Material for sequencing was PBMCs. The chain links TRBV7-2 to TRBJ2-1, with D perhaps matching TRBD2 (6 bases). The DNA for the CDR3 is TGTGCCAGCAGCCTTAGCGGATCCTCCTACAATGAGCAGTTCTTC. Its translation is CASSLSGSSYNEQFF.